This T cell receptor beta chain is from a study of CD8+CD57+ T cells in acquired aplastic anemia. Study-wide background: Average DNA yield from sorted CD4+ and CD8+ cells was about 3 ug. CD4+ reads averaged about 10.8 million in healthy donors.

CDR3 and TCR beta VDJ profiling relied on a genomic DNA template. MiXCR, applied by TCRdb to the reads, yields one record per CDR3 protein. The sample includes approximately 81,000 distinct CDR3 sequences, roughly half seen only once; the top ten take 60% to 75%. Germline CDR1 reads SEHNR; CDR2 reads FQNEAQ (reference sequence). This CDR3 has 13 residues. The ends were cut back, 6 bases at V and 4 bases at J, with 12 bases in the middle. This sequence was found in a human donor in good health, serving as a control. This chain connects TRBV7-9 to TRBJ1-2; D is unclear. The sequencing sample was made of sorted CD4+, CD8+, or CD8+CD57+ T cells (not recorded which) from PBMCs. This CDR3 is CASRKGTSYGYTF. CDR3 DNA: TGTGCCAGCAGGAAGGGTACTTCCTATGGCTACACCTTC.